The T cell receptor (beta chain) described here comes from a study of blood T cell repertoires in COVID-19. Germline-derived CDR1 and CDR2 are SEHNR and FQNEAQ (reference sequence). V gave up 4 bases and J gave up 6 bases; unmatched junction bases: 10. The CDR3 contains 16 residues. The assay was immunoSEQ multiplex PCR, and TCRdb's table has in-frame clones only and misses some. The sample shows 250,000 to 300,000 clones, 70% to 90% of them seen only once. The sample holds one count of this clone. The sample comprised PBMCs or T cells enriched from blood (not recorded which). The TCR comes from a woman in her 30s who had recovered from COVID-19. The J gene is TRBJ2-1, the V gene TRBV7-9; 9 bases map to TRBD2. CDR3 sequence: CASSSIWTSVGNEQFF. The CDR3 DNA is TGTGCCAGCAGCTCTATTTGGACTAGCGTTGGCAATGAGCAGTTCTTC.